This TCR beta chain was captured by sequencing in a study of T cell clones after liver transplantation. Study background: Blood was drawn pre-transplant, before withdrawal, and after full or failed withdrawal.

Per germline, CDR1 MNHEY and CDR2 SMNVEV (reference sequence). V was cut by 6 bases and J by 8 bases, with 22 bases left in between. This CDR3 is built from 15 residues. The method was immunoSEQ multiplex PCR; TCRdb's version includes in-frame clones alone and lacks a portion of them. The table records about 12,000 clones, roughly 74% of them present only once. This clone was seen more than once but under ten times. The receptor was isolated from a human patient who received a liver transplant. Part of the T cell pool may stem from the graft donor. The starting material was CD8+ T cells from blood, obtained at the 22-month timepoint. V gene TRBV27 combines with J gene TRBJ1-1; D not resolved. The CDR3 DNA reads as TGTGCCAGCAGCTACGGACGGACCGTCACAACGGAAGCTTTCTTT. It encodes CASSYGRTVTTEAFF.